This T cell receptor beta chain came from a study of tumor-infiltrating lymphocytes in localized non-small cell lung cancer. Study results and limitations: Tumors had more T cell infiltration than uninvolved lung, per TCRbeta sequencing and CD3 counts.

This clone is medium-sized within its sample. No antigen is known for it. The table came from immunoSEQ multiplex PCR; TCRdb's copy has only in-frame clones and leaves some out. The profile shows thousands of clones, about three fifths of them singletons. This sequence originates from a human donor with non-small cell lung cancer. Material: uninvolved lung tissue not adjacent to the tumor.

CDR3: CASSSGSEAFF. CDR3 nucleotides: TGTGCCAGCAGCTCGGGCAGTGAAGCTTTCTTT. The chain employs TRBV5-5 and TRBJ1-1, with unresolved D. The CDR3 sequence is 11 residues long. CDR1 is SGHKS, CDR2 YYEKEE, per germline (reference sequence). Trimming shortened V by 3 bases and J by 7 bases, and 7 bases separated the two germline ends.